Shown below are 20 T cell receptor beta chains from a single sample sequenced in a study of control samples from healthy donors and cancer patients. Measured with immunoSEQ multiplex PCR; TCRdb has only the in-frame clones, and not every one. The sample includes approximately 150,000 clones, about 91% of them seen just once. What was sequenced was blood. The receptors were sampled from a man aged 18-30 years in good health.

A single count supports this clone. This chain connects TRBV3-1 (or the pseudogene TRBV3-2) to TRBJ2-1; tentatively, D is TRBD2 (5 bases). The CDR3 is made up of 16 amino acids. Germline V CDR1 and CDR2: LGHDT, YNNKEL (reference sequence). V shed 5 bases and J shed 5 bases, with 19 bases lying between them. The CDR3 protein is CASSERVAIFDNEQFF. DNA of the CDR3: TGTGCCAGCAGCGAGAGGGTGGCTATCTTCGACAATGAGCAGTTCTTC.

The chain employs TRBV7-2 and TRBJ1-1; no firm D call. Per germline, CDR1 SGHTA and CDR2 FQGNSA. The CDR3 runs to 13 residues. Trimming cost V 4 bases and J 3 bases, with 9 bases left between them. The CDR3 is CASSSSRYTEAFF. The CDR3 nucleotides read TGTGCCAGCAGCTCCTCCAGATACACTGAAGCTTTCTTT.

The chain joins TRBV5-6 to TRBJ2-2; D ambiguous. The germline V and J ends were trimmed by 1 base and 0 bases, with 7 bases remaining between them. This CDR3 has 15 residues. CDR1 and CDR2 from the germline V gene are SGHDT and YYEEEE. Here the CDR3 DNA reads TGTGCCAGCAGCTTGATTCGGTCGAACACCGGGGAGCTGTTTTTT. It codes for CASSLIRSNTGELFF.

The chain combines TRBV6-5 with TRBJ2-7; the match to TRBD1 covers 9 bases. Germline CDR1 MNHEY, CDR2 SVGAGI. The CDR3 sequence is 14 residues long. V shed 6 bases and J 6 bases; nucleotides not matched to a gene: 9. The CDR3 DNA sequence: TGTGCCAGCAGAGCCGGGACAGGGTTGGGCGAGCAGTACTTC. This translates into CASRAGTGLGEQYF.

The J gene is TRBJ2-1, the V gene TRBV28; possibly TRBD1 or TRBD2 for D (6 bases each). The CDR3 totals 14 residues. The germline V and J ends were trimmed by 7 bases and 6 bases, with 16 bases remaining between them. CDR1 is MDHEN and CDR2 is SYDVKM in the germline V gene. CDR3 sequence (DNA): TGTGCCAGCAATCCGAGGGGGGACTCCAATGAGCAGTTCTTC. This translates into CASNPRGDSNEQFF.

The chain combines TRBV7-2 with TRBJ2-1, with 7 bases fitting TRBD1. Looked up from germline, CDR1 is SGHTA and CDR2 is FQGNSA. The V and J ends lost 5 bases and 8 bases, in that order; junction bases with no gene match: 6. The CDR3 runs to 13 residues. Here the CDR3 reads CASSPDREYEQFF. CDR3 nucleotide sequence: TGTGCCAGCAGCCCCGACAGGGAGTATGAGCAGTTCTTC.

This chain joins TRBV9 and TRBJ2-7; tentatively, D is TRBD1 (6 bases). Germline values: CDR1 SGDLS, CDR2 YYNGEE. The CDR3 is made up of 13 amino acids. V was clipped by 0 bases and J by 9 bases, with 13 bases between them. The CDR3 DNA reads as TGTGCCAGCAGCGTAGGGGGTTTGGACAGGCAGTACTTC. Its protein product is CASSVGGLDRQYF.

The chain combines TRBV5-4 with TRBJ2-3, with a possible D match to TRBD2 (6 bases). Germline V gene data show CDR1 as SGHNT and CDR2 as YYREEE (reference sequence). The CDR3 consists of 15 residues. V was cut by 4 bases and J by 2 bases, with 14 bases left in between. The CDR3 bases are TGTGCCAGCAGCCAGTGGGACTTCCACACAGATACGCAGTATTTT. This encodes CASSQWDFHTDTQYF.

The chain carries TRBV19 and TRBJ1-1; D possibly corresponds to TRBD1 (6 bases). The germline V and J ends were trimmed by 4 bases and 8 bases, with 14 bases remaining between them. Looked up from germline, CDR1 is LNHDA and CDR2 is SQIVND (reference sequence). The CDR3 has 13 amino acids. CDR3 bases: TGTGCCAGTAGTACAGGGACACAGATCGAAGCTTTCTTT. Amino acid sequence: CASSTGTQIEAFF.

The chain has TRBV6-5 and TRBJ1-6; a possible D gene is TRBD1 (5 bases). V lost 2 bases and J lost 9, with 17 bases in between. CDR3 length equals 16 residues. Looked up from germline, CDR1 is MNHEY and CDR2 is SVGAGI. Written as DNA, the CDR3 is TGTGCCAGCAGTTACGGCCTTGCTCGGGGCCGTTCACCCCTCCACTTT. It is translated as CASSYGLARGRSPLHF.

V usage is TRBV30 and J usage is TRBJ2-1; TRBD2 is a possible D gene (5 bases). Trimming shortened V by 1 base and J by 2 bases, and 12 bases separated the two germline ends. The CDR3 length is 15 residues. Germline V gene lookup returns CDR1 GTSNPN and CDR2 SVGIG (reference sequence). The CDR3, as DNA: TGTGCCTGGAGTGGACCCCACGGGACCTACAATGAGCAGTTCTTC. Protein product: CAWSGPHGTYNEQFF.

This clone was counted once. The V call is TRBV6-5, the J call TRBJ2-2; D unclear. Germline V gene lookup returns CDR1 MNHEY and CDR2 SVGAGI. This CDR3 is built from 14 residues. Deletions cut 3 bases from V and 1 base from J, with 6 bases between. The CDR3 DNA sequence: TGTGCCAGCAGTTATAGAAGGAACACCGGGGAGCTGTTTTTT. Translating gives CASSYRRNTGELFF.

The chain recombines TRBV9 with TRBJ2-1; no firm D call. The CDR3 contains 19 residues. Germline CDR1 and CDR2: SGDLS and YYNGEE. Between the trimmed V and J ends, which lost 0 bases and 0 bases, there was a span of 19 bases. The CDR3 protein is CASSVAFQNPLASYNEQFF. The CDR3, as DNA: TGTGCCAGCAGCGTAGCTTTTCAAAACCCCCTCGCCTCCTACAATGAGCAGTTCTTC.

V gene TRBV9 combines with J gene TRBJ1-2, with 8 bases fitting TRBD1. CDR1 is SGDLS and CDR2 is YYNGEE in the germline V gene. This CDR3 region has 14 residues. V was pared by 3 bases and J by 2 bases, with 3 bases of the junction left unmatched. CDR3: CASSAAGGNYGYTF. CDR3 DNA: TGTGCCAGCAGCGCCGCAGGGGGCAACTATGGCTACACCTTC.

The CDR3 here is CASSLLVGVYGYTF. CDR3 sequence (DNA): TGTGCCAGCAGTCTCCTCGTAGGGGTCTATGGCTACACCTTC. The chain uses TRBV6-6 and TRBJ1-2; a possible D gene is TRBD1 (5 bases). There are 14 residues in the CDR3. V lost 5 bases to trimming and J lost 4 bases, with 14 bases between them. Germline V gene sequence: CDR1 MNHNY, CDR2 SVGAGI (reference sequence).

The CDR3 sequence: CATSRATGGRTEAFF. The CDR3 DNA sequence: TGTGCCACCAGCAGGGCGACAGGGGGGCGGACTGAAGCTTTCTTT. The chain joins TRBV15 to TRBJ1-1; TRBD1 matches 9 bases. The CDR3 extends over 15 amino acids. Germline values: CDR1 LNHNV, CDR2 YYDKDF (reference sequence). J was trimmed by 5 bases and V by 3 bases; bases with no gene match: 7.

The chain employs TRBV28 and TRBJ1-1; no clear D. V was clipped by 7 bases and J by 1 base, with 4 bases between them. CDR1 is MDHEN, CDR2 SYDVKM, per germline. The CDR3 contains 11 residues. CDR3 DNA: TGTGCCAGCACTTCGAACACTGAAGCTTTCTTT. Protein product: CASTSNTEAFF.

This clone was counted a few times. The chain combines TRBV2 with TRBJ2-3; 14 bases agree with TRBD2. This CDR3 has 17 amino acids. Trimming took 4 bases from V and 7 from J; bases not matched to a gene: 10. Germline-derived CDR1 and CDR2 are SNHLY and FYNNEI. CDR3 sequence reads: CASSGGLAGAGRNTQYF. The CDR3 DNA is TGTGCCAGCAGTGGGGGACTAGCGGGGGCTGGGAGAAATACGCAGTATTTT.

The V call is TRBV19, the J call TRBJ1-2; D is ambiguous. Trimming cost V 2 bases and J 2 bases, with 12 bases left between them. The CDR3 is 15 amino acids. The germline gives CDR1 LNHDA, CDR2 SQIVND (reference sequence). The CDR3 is CASSIQDAYNYGYTF. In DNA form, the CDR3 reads TGTGCCAGTAGTATACAGGACGCCTACAACTATGGCTACACCTTC.

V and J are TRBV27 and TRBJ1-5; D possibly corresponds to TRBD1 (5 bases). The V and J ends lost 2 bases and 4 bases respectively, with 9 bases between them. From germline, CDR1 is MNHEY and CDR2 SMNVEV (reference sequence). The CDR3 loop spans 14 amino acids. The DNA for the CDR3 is TGTGCCAGCAGTTTAAGACCAGGGAATCAGCCCCAGCATTTT. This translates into CASSLRPGNQPQHF.